The 10 T cell receptor beta chains presented below share a single source sample, sequenced in a study of shared clonotypes between healthy human individuals. Terminally differentiated effector memory CD45RA+ cells were excluded by CCR7 positive selection of CD45RO-negative cells. Libraries were prepared by immunoSEQ multiplex PCR; TCRdb keeps only in-frame clonotypes and omits some of them. The table lists approximately 650,000 clones, around 95% of them singletons. The specimen sequenced was naive CD8+ T cells sorted from blood. Receptors were obtained from a woman in her twenties or thirties in good health.

This clone was counted between two and nine times. The chain has TRBV29-1 and TRBJ1-1; the D is unclear. The CDR3 contains 13 residues. Deletions cut 3 bases from V and 3 bases from J, with 11 bases between. Germline CDR1 SQVTM, CDR2 ANQGSEA. CDR3 loop: CSVEGGVDTEAFF. CDR3 nucleotide sequence: TGCAGCGTTGAGGGAGGTGTGGACACTGAAGCTTTCTTT.

The chain combines TRBV28 with TRBJ1-1; D is perhaps TRBD1 (6 bases). The V and J ends lost 5 bases and 6 bases respectively, with 25 bases between them. Per the germline V gene, CDR1 is MDHEN and CDR2 is SYDVKM. The CDR3 totals 17 residues. The CDR3 loop reads CASSPMGGRTPGSEAFF. CDR3 nucleotide sequence: TGTGCCAGCAGTCCAATGGGGGGGCGGACACCCGGGTCTGAAGCTTTCTTT.

This chain joins TRBV6-5 and TRBJ2-1, with TRBD2 identical over 11 bases. Germline lookup yields CDR1 MNHEY and CDR2 SVGAGI. This CDR3 is built from 15 residues. The trim removed 6 bases at V and 7 bases at J, leaving 8 bases unmatched. The CDR3 DNA follows: TGTGCCAGCAGACAGGGACTAGCGGTTACAAATGAGCAGTTCTTC. Protein sequence: CASRQGLAVTNEQFF.

V is TRBV6-1 and J is TRBJ2-5; D remains unclear. The CDR3 is 15 residues long. V lost 3 bases to trimming and J lost 1 base, with 12 bases between them. In germline, CDR1 is MNHNS, CDR2 SASEGT. The CDR3 DNA reads TGTGCCAGCAGTGATTGGTCTGGAGTCCAAGAGACCCAGTACTTC. Its translation is CASSDWSGVQETQYF.

This sequence joins TRBV27 and TRBJ2-1, with D possibly matching TRBD2 (7 bases). The V end was cut by 5 bases, the J end by 4 bases, with 21 bases between. CDR1 MNHEY and CDR2 SMNVEV come from the germline V gene (reference sequence). The CDR3 has 17 residues. As DNA, the CDR3 is TGTGCCAGCAGTCCGTTCGGAGGGGGGGAGCTTTACAATGAGCAGTTCTTC. Translated, it gives CASSPFGGGELYNEQFF.

J is TRBJ2-7 and V is TRBV27; D is perhaps TRBD1 (6 bases). The CDR3 is 14 amino acids. Trimming left V 3 bases short and J 4 bases short, with 13 bases between. The germline V gene encodes CDR1 MNHEY and CDR2 SMNVEV (reference sequence). In DNA, the CDR3 is TGTGCCAGCAGTTTGGCTTCAGGGGTTTACGAGCAGTACTTC. It encodes CASSLASGVYEQYF.

The chain employs TRBV28 and TRBJ2-7; possibly TRBD1 for D (6 bases). This CDR3 region has 14 residues. The germline gives CDR1 MDHEN, CDR2 SYDVKM. The V and J ends lost 5 bases and 5 bases respectively, with 16 bases between them. CDR3 in DNA: TGTGCCAGCAGTCACTTCCGGGACAACCACGAGCAGTACTTC. This encodes CASSHFRDNHEQYF.

The J gene is TRBJ1-1, the V gene TRBV19, with D possibly TRBD1 on 5 matching bases. The CDR3 totals 14 residues. In germline, CDR1 is LNHDA, CDR2 SQIVND (reference sequence). V lost 1 base and J 6 bases, leaving 12 bases between the germline ends. CDR3 amino acids: CASSIVSGFAEAFF. The CDR3 DNA is TGTGCCAGTAGTATAGTGTCAGGGTTCGCTGAAGCTTTCTTT.

This chain links TRBV5-4 with TRBJ2-7, with a tentative D call TRBD2 (5 bases). Trimming removed 0 bases from V and 1 base from J, with 8 bases in between. Germline CDR1 and CDR2: SGHNT and YYREEE (reference sequence). The CDR3 runs 14 residues. The CDR3 DNA reads TGTGCCAGCAGCTTGGGGGAGTTGTCCTACGAGCAGTACTTC. It codes for CASSLGELSYEQYF.

J is TRBJ1-1 and V is TRBV6-5, with 12 nucleotides matching TRBD1. The CDR3 sequence is 14 residues long. Losses at the gene ends were 6 bases for V and 6 bases for J; bases not matched to a gene: 5. CDR1 and CDR2 (germline): MNHEY, SVGAGI. In DNA form, the CDR3 reads TGTGCCAGCAGGGGACAGGGGGCTTCCCCTGAAGCTTTCTTT. It is translated as CASRGQGASPEAFF.